This is a list of T cell receptor beta chains from one sample in a study of post-analysis software for immune sequencing data. One entry per CDR3 protein results from TCRdb running MiXCR on the PCR reads. There are hundreds of thousands of distinct CDR3 sequences in the sample; roughly 27% occur only once, and around 0.6% lies in the top ten. Sample: blood. The receptors here all came from a girl under 18 with multiple sclerosis. CDR3s include the opening cysteine and the closing phenylalanine or tryptophan. The D gene is left open where the match is weak. A row's size may be missing; if present it is once, few, many or a size class.

j_gene,abundance,v_gene,len,d_gene,CDR3aa,CDR3nt
TRBJ1-1,-,TRBV4-1,14,-,CASSWGSANTEAFF,TGCGCCAGCAGCTGGGGGTCGGCAAACACTGAAGCTTTCTTT
TRBJ2-6,-,TRBV27,16,-,CASGLAGTSGANVLTF,TGTGCCAGCGGTCTAGCAGGTACCTCTGGGGCCAACGTCCTGACTTTC
TRBJ2-7,many,TRBV7-2,15,-,CASSPQTGVAYEQYF,TGTGCCAGCAGCCCGCAGACGGGGGTGGCCTACGAGCAGTACTTC
TRBJ2-1,-,TRBV11-2,11,-,CASSPAQEQFF,TGTGCCAGCAGCCCCGCCCAGGAGCAGTTCTTC
TRBJ2-3,few,TRBV20-1,13,-,CSAREQRTDTQYF,TGCAGTGCTAGAGAGCAGAGGACAGATACGCAGTATTTT
TRBJ2-3,-,TRBV27,15,-,CASSFTAARTDTQYF,TGTGCCAGCAGTTTCACGGCAGCACGCACAGATACGCAGTATTTT
TRBJ1-1,-,TRBV12-3/TRBV12-4,14,-,CASRVVGRNTETFF,TGTGCCAGCCGTGTGGTGGGGCGGAACACTGAAACTTTCTTT
TRBJ2-2,-,TRBV7-2,12,-,CASSLALRELFF,TGTGCCAGCAGCTTAGCACTAAGGGAGCTGTTTTTT
TRBJ2-1,-,TRBV4-1,14,-,CASRGTGFYNEQFF,TGCGCCAGCAGGGGGACGGGATTCTACAATGAGCAGTTCTTC
TRBJ1-2,few,TRBV12-3/TRBV12-4,14,TRBD1,CASSLGTGIYGYTF,TGTGCCAGCAGTTTAGGGACAGGTATCTATGGCTACACCTTC
TRBJ2-7,-,TRBV5-1,14,-,CASSWYGGLDEQYF,TGCGCCAGCAGCTGGTACGGGGGGCTCGACGAGCAGTACTTC
TRBJ2-5,many,TRBV4-3,15,TRBD2,CASSLSRDYWETQYF,TGCGCCAGCAGCCTCTCACGGGACTATTGGGAGACCCAGTACTTC
TRBJ2-4,-,TRBV20-1,14,-,CSARAAVYGNIQYF,TGCAGTGCTAGAGCGGCAGTCTATGGAAACATTCAGTACTTC
TRBJ2-1,-,TRBV7-2,12,TRBD2,CASSSSSGVQFF,TGTGCCAGCAGCTCCTCCAGCGGGGTGCAGTTCTTC
TRBJ2-1,-,TRBV20-1,12,-,CSAGGRGGEQFF,TGCAGTGCTGGAGGCAGGGGGGGCGAGCAGTTCTTC
TRBJ2-5,-,TRBV20-1,15,TRBD2,CSARWPPGLAGTQYF,TGCAGTGCTAGGTGGCCCCCGGGACTAGCGGGGACCCAGTACTTC
TRBJ2-5,-,TRBV7-2,17,-,CASSAARGEGSFLEQYF,TGTGCCAGCAGCGCAGCCCGGGGCGAGGGGTCTTTTTTAGAGCAGTACTTC
TRBJ2-5,-,TRBV20-1,18,-,CSANIPGGGARLGETQYF,TGCAGCGCAAATATCCCGGGTGGGGGGGCTCGTTTAGGAGAGACCCAGTACTTC
TRBJ2-1,few,TRBV20-1,16,-,CSARDPGYESYNEQFF,TGCAGTGCTAGAGATCCGGGGTATGAGTCCTACAATGAGCAGTTCTTC
TRBJ2-5,many,TRBV10-3,14,-,CAIRNATSGETQYF,TGTGCCATCAGAAACGCTACTTCGGGAGAGACCCAGTACTTC
TRBJ2-5,-,TRBV6-6,12,-,CASIGYQETQYF,TGTGCCAGCATTGGGTACCAAGAGACCCAGTACTTC
TRBJ2-7,many,TRBV10-3,17,TRBD2,CAISVGGTSGNSYEQYF,TGTGCCATCAGTGTAGGCGGGACTAGCGGCAACTCCTACGAGCAGTACTTC
TRBJ2-1,-,TRBV6-2/TRBV6-3,16,TRBD2,CASSRQREGLGNEQFF,TGTGCCAGCAGCCGTCAGCGGGAGGGCCTAGGCAATGAGCAGTTCTTC
TRBJ1-1,-,TRBV6-1,15,-,CASSGRRRVNTEAFF,TGTGCCAGCAGTGGCCGCAGGAGGGTGAACACTGAAGCTTTCTTT
TRBJ2-5,few,TRBV20-1,16,TRBD2,CSARLRSGGAGETQYF,TGCAGTGCTAGATTAAGGAGCGGGGGGGCCGGTGAGACCCAGTACTTC
TRBJ2-3,few,TRBV20-1,17,-,CSASGAQGTQRTDTQYF,TGCAGTGCTAGTGGCGCTCAGGGGACCCAGCGCACAGATACGCAGTATTTT
TRBJ2-7,few,TRBV5-1,15,-,CASSLAGTSAYEQYF,TGCGCCAGCAGCTTGGCCGGGACCTCAGCCTACGAGCAGTACTTC
TRBJ2-3,-,TRBV12-3/TRBV12-4,17,TRBD1,CASSFSLGAGGPDTQYF,TGTGCCAGCAGTTTTTCCCTGGGGGCAGGGGGACCAGATACGCAGTATTTT
TRBJ2-5,-,TRBV28,14,-,CASSPPRFGGTQYF,TGTGCCAGCAGCCCCCCGAGGTTCGGAGGGACCCAGTACTTC
TRBJ2-2,-,TRBV19,15,TRBD1,CASSSQGADTGELFF,TGTGCCAGTAGTTCTCAGGGGGCGGACACCGGGGAGCTGTTTTTT
TRBJ2-5,-,TRBV25-1,13,-,CASSSAGRETQYF,TGTGCCAGCAGTTCGGCGGGGCGGGAGACCCAGTACTTC
TRBJ1-5,few,TRBV5-1,15,-,CASSLFTGLNQPQHF,TGCGCCAGCAGCTTGTTTACGGGACTTAATCAGCCCCAGCATTTT
TRBJ2-6,few,TRBV20-1,13,-,CSAMHYGANVLTF,TGCAGTGCTATGCATTACGGGGCCAACGTCCTGACTTTC
TRBJ1-2,few,TRBV13,12,TRBD1,CASSIDRGGYTF,TGTGCCAGCAGCATCGACAGGGGAGGCTACACCTTC
TRBJ1-1,-,TRBV2,10,-,CASSGPIAFF,TGTGCCAGCAGTGGACCGATAGCTTTCTTT
TRBJ2-3,-,TRBV5-4,15,-,CASSSGGASTDTQYF,TGTGCCAGCAGCTCTGGGGGAGCTAGCACAGATACGCAGTATTTT
TRBJ2-3,-,TRBV20-1,12,-,CSAQEGADTQYF,TGCAGTGCTCAGGAGGGGGCAGATACGCAGTATTTT
TRBJ2-3,-,TRBV5-6,16,TRBD1,CASSPAGTGNPDTQYF,TGTGCCAGCAGCCCGGCCGGGACAGGGAATCCAGATACGCAGTATTTT
TRBJ1-1,-,TRBV12-3/TRBV12-4,14,-,CASSLRVRGTEAFF,TGTGCCAGCAGTTTAAGGGTCAGGGGCACTGAAGCTTTCTTT
TRBJ1-6,once,TRBV7-2,15,-,CASSLLGGYNSPLHF,TGTGCCAGCAGCTTACTAGGGGGATATAATTCACCCCTCCACTTT
TRBJ1-2,-,TRBV5-1,18,-,CASSLSLAGLGANYGYTF,TGCGCCAGCAGCTTGAGTTTAGCCGGCCTTGGGGCTAACTATGGCTACACCTTC
TRBJ2-4,-,TRBV20-1,14,-,CSAMQVLAKNIQYF,TGCAGTGCTATGCAGGTTCTAGCCAAAAACATTCAGTACTTC
TRBJ2-7,-,TRBV7-2,18,TRBD2,CASSLGQRGGRAYNEQYF,TGTGCCAGCAGCTTAGGGCAGCGGGGGGGCCGAGCCTACAATGAGCAGTACTTC
TRBJ2-4,-,TRBV2,16,-,CASRLYLTEAKNIQYF,TGTGCCAGCAGGCTCTATCTTACAGAAGCCAAAAACATTCAGTACTTC
TRBJ1-5,-,TRBV28,12,-,CASTQLGQPQHF,TGTGCCAGCACCCAATTGGGGCAGCCCCAGCATTTT
TRBJ2-1,many,TRBV20-1,15,TRBD2,CSASDERGAINEQFF,TGCAGTGCTAGTGACGAGCGGGGGGCCATCAATGAGCAGTTCTTC
TRBJ1-2,few,TRBV6-5,13,TRBD1,CASRGQANYGYTF,TGTGCCAGCAGGGGACAGGCGAACTATGGCTACACCTTC
TRBJ2-5,-,TRBV9,14,-,CASSVGGWKETQYF,TGTGCCAGCAGCGTAGGAGGGTGGAAAGAGACCCAGTACTTC
TRBJ2-7,few,TRBV11-2,15,TRBD2,CASSLRSGRRYEQYF,TGTGCCAGCAGCTTACGTAGCGGGAGGAGGTACGAGCAGTACTTC
TRBJ1-4,-,TRBV28,14,-,CASRPPAVREKLFF,TGTGCCAGCAGGCCCCCCGCGGTCCGTGAAAAACTGTTTTTT
TRBJ2-1,-,TRBV27,16,TRBD1,CASSWNRDRRNNEQFF,TGTGCCAGCAGCTGGAATCGGGACAGAAGAAACAATGAGCAGTTCTTC
TRBJ2-1,few,TRBV9,14,-,CASSIYPEGNEQFF,TGTGCCAGCAGCATATACCCTGAGGGGAATGAGCAGTTCTTC
TRBJ2-2,-,TRBV18,19,TRBD2,CASSLRTGTSGALLGELFF,TGTGCCAGCTCGCTTCGAACCGGGACTAGCGGGGCGCTGCTCGGGGAGCTGTTTTTT
TRBJ1-4,-,TRBV15,16,TRBD1,CATSRVGRGRNEKLFF,TGTGCCACCAGCAGAGTAGGCAGGGGGCGAAATGAAAAACTGTTTTTT
TRBJ1-2,few,TRBV20-1,12,-,CSAVVSNYGYTF,TGCAGTGCCGTCGTCAGCAACTATGGCTACACCTTC
TRBJ2-1,many,TRBV20-1,13,-,CSASRQVYNEQFF,TGCAGTGCTAGTCGGCAGGTCTACAATGAGCAGTTCTTC
TRBJ2-7,many,TRBV29-1,12,-,CSVAGRGYEQYF,TGCAGCGTTGCCGGCAGGGGCTACGAGCAGTACTTC
TRBJ2-3,few,TRBV20-1,15,TRBD2,CSASRTSGFTDTQYF,TGCAGTGCTAGCAGGACTAGCGGGTTCACAGATACGCAGTATTTT